This TCR beta chain stems from a study of CD4 and CD8 cells across lung adenocarcinoma regions (dated by TCRdb to the late 2010s). For context, the study as a whole: The study examined intratumor heterogeneity of the T cell receptor repertoire by comparing tumor centers with tumor margins.

Library construction relied on PCR. Data came from a HiSeq X Ten. The public reads were quality trimmed at Q25 with fastp and then assembled into clones with MiXCR by TCRdb, keeping productive beta chains. All rows with the same CDR3 protein become a single entry with the most common DNA and genes. In all, the sample holds roughly 20,000 distinct CDR3 sequences, and approximately 49% of those were seen once. About 25% of the sample goes to the ten largest clones. The junction carries 9 bases between V and J, which are trimmed by 6 bases and 0 bases respectively. In the germline V gene, CDR1 corresponds to WSHSY and CDR2 to SAAADI. The CDR3, cysteine through phenylalanine, is 14 amino acids long. This entry keeps only the CDR3 DNA: 42 bases, framed from base 1. This clonotype occurred a few times. No antigen is known for it. Base qualities are not recorded, but no much larger clone differs from it by a single base.

The donors were patients who had localized lung adenocarcinoma, which is a subtype of non-small cell lung cancer. These samples came from the centers of localized lung adenocarcinomas. CD8+ T cells from tumor tissue were profiled separately from CD4+ T cells for TCR repertoire analysis. This TCR was sampled from a female donor with lung adenocarcinoma. The CD4 and CD8 labels of this study may be unreliable. Recombination joined TRBV10-2 with TRBJ1-3; TRBD1 is perhaps the D gene, given 5 matching bases. Input material: CD8+ T cells from the center of a lung tumor. What the cell subset or site label conveys for this sample: tumor center region. The CDR3 reads as follows: CASREGFSGNTIYF. The DNA sequence reads TGCGCCAGCAGAGAGGGGTTCTCTGGAAACACCATATATTTT.